The next 27 T cell receptor beta chains were all read from a single sample in a study of shared clonotypes between healthy human individuals. Only in-frame clones appear in the TCRdb table, and some are missing; sequencing was by immunoSEQ multiplex PCR. The sample holds millions of clones, 90% to 95% seen once. The sequencing sample was made of naive CD4+ T cells from PBMCs. Subset here: CD45RA+ positively selected. Receptor source: a man aged 18 to 30 in good health. Some clones in this sample may be carry-over from other donors' samples.

The chain has TRBV11-2 and TRBJ2-2; D gene uncertain. Trimming left V 5 bases short and J 1 base short, with 5 bases between. Germline V gene lookup returns CDR1 SGHAT and CDR2 FQNNGV. The CDR3 has 13 amino acids. The chain's CDR3 is CASSDLNTGELFF. CDR3 sequence (DNA): TGTGCCAGCAGCGACTTGAACACCGGGGAGCTGTTTTTT.

The chain uses TRBV4-1 and TRBJ2-7; D gene ambiguous. The CDR3 is 14 amino acids. Germline V gives CDR1 MGHRA, CDR2 YSYEKL. Deletions cut 4 bases from V and 4 bases from J, with 14 bases between. The CDR3 is CASSREPERYEQYF. CDR3 DNA: TGCGCCAGCAGCCGCGAACCTGAACGATACGAGCAGTACTTC.

This chain uses TRBV7-2 with TRBJ1-3; 8 bases are a match to TRBD1. V trimming: 5 bases; J trimming: 5 bases; junction bases outside the gene matches: 8. CDR1 and CDR2 from the germline V gene are SGHTA and FQGNSA. The CDR3 spans 15 residues. CDR3 nucleotide sequence: TGTGCCAGCAGCGAGGACAGGGTTGTTAGAAACACCATATATTTT. Its translation: CASSEDRVVRNTIYF.

V usage is TRBV7-2 and J usage is TRBJ1-2, with TRBD1 identical over 12 bases. V gave up 5 bases and J gave up 7 bases; unmatched junction bases: 11. Germline V lookup: CDR1 SGHTA, CDR2 FQGNSA. This CDR3 has 16 residues. The CDR3 protein is CASSTPGTGGAGGYTF. The CDR3 DNA follows: TGTGCCAGCAGCACCCCCGGGACAGGGGGCGCGGGTGGCTACACCTTC.

Concerning this clone itself: Other nucleotide sequences in the sample specify the same CDR3. The rearrangement links TRBV18 to TRBJ1-3; no firm D call. V was trimmed by 2 bases and J by 4 bases, leaving 6 bases between them. The CDR3 spans 13 residues. The germline gives CDR1 KGHSH, CDR2 LQKENI. CDR3 sequence reads: CASSPGAGNTIYF. The CDR3 DNA sequence: TGTGCCAGCTCACCAGGCGCAGGAAACACCATATATTTT.

The chain uses TRBV27 and TRBJ2-7; the D is unclear. Deletions cut 9 bases from V and 7 bases from J, with 13 bases between. Germline CDR1 is MNHEY and CDR2 is SMNVEV (reference sequence). The CDR3 spans 11 residues. The CDR3 loop reads CARNPLREQYF. The CDR3, as DNA: TGTGCCAGAAATCCGCTGCGGGAGCAGTACTTC.

The chain uses TRBV5-1 and TRBJ1-4; TRBD1 might be the D (5 bases). The CDR3 sequence is 17 residues long. CDR1 and CDR2 from the germline V gene are SGHRS and YFSETQ. V lost 3 bases, J lost 0 bases, and 15 bases lay in between. The CDR3 spells CASSWGLTAATNEKLFF. The CDR3 DNA sequence: TGCGCCAGCAGCTGGGGGTTGACAGCTGCAACTAATGAAAAACTGTTTTTT.

The rearrangement links TRBV10-2 to TRBJ1-1; 10 bases agree with TRBD1. V shed 3 bases and J 3 bases; nucleotides not matched to a gene: 13. Germline V CDR1 and CDR2: WSHSY, SAAADI. This CDR3 is built from 18 residues. The CDR3 region is CASSDTLGTGVLYTEAFF. The CDR3 region has the DNA TGCGCCAGCAGTGATACGCTCGGGACAGGGGTGTTGTACACTGAAGCTTTCTTT.

V usage is TRBV7-9 and J usage is TRBJ2-5; the match to TRBD1 covers 8 bases. V lost 5 bases to trimming and J lost 4 bases; unmatched junction nucleotides: 3. CDR3 length equals 13 residues. CDR1 and CDR2 (germline): SEHNR, FQNEAQ (reference sequence). In nucleotides, the CDR3 is TGTGCCAGCAGCCTCAGGGGGCCAGAGACCCAGTACTTC. It is translated as CASSLRGPETQYF.

The chain employs TRBV7-9 and TRBJ2-7; perhaps TRBD2 as D (5 bases). Germline V gene lookup returns CDR1 SEHNR and CDR2 FQNEAQ (reference sequence). This CDR3 is 16 amino acids long. Between the trimmed V and J ends, which lost 1 base and 7 bases, there was a span of 20 bases. CDR3 DNA sequence: TGTGCCAGCAGCTTAGAGAGGGTTCTCGCTGGAGGAGAGCAGTACTTC. It translates to CASSLERVLAGGEQYF.

The rearrangement uses TRBV5-4 and TRBJ2-5; D might be TRBD2 (6 bases). The CDR3 is 15 amino acids. Trimming took 4 bases from V and 5 from J, leaving 18 bases between them. Germline V lookup: CDR1 SGHNT, CDR2 YYREEE (reference sequence). The CDR3 loop reads CASSGDAGPRETQYF. CDR3 DNA sequence: TGTGCCAGCAGCGGGGACGCGGGGCCGCGGGAGACCCAGTACTTC. Filled out from reference TRBV5-4 and TRBJ2-5, the complete variable domain reads ETGVTQSPTHLIKTRGQQVTLRCSSQSGHNTVSWYQQALGQGPQFIFQYYREEENGRGNFPPRFSGLQFPNYSSELNVNALELDDSALYLCASSGDAGPRETQYFGPGTRLLVL.

Only a few counts were recorded for this clone. The rearrangement links TRBV7-9 to TRBJ1-2, with unresolved D. Germline CDR1 and CDR2: SEHNR and FQNEAQ (reference sequence). The germline V and J ends were trimmed by 8 bases and 5 bases, with 15 bases remaining between them. This CDR3 region has 13 residues. The CDR3 spells CASPPDGGYGYTF. The CDR3 DNA is TGTGCCAGCCCCCCAGACGGCGGGTATGGCTACACCTTC.

The V call is TRBV28, the J call TRBJ2-2; 7 bases are a match to TRBD2. Germline V CDR1 and CDR2: MDHEN, SYDVKM. J gave up 6 bases and V 6 bases, and 13 bases lay outside the gene matches. The CDR3 spans 16 residues. CDR3 sequence: CASSSRPGGPSGELFF. DNA of the CDR3: TGTGCCAGCAGCTCCCGCCCGGGGGGACCTTCCGGGGAGCTGTTTTTT.

This clone was seen a handful of times. The sample contains more than one DNA sequence encoding this CDR3. The V and J genes are TRBV6-5 and TRBJ1-5; TRBD1 matches at 7 bases. CDR1 is MNHEY, CDR2 SVGAGI, per germline. This CDR3 is built from 13 residues. V lost 2 bases, J lost 6 bases, and 1 base stayed unmatched. The CDR3 region is CASSYQGGQPQHF. DNA of the CDR3: TGTGCCAGCAGTTACCAGGGGGGTCAGCCCCAGCATTTT.

This chain uses TRBV5-1 with TRBJ1-2; D gene ambiguous. The CDR3 is made up of 12 amino acids. Germline V gives CDR1 SGHRS, CDR2 YFSETQ. The germline V and J ends were trimmed by 0 bases and 13 bases, with 13 bases remaining between them. The CDR3 loop reads CASSLDRGRVTF. In DNA, the CDR3 is TGCGCCAGCAGCTTGGATCGGGGTAGGGTCACCTTC.

The rearrangement links TRBV7-7 to TRBJ2-2; no definite D call. Germline CDR1 is SSHAT and CDR2 is FNYEAQ (reference sequence). V lost 5 bases to trimming and J lost 0 bases, with 4 bases between them. The CDR3 loop spans 13 amino acids. Here the CDR3 DNA reads TGTGCCAGCAGCCAATCGAACACCGGGGAGCTGTTTTTT. This sequence encodes CASSQSNTGELFF. Variable domain in full (rest from reference TRBV7-7 and TRBJ2-2): GAGVSQSPRYKVTKRGQDVTLRCDPISSHATLYWYQQALGQGPEFLTYFNYEAQPDKSGLPSDRFSAERPEGSISTLTIQRTEQRDSAMYRCASSQSNTGELFFGEGSRLTVL.

The chain carries TRBV9 and TRBJ2-7; D may be TRBD2 (6 bases). Germline V lookup: CDR1 SGDLS, CDR2 YYNGEE. The CDR3 extends over 13 amino acids. The germline V and J ends were trimmed by 4 bases and 7 bases, with 15 bases remaining between them. CDR3 amino acids: CASSPLRDSEQYF. CDR3 nucleotide sequence: TGTGCCAGCAGCCCTTTACGGGACTCTGAGCAGTACTTC. The variable domain in full, with the rest retrieved from reference TRBV9 and TRBJ2-7, is DSGVTQTPKHLITATGQRVTLRCSPRSGDLSVYWYQQSLDQGLQFLIQYYNGEERAKGNILERFSAQQFPDLHSELNLSSLELGDSALYFCASSPLRDSEQYFGPGTRLTVT.

The CDR3 DNA is TGTGCCACCAGCAGAGAACTGGGTGAAGACGAGCAGTACTTC. This codes for CATSRELGEDEQYF. The rearrangement uses TRBV15 and TRBJ2-7; D remains unclear. Germline V gene data show CDR1 as LNHNV and CDR2 as YYDKDF (reference sequence). Deletions cut 0 bases from V and 5 bases from J, with 11 bases between. This CDR3 is 14 amino acids long.

The chain is built from TRBV19 and TRBJ1-4; TRBD1 aligns across 10 bases. CDR3 length: 15 amino acids. Germline loops: CDR1 LNHDA, CDR2 SQIVND (reference sequence). J gave up 4 bases and V 7 bases, and 6 bases lay outside the gene matches. This chain's CDR3 is CASNTGQGVNEKLFF. CDR3 bases: TGTGCCAGTAACACCGGACAGGGGGTTAATGAAAAACTGTTTTTT.

J is TRBJ2-1 and V is TRBV5-1, with a tentative D call TRBD2 (6 bases). The CDR3 contains 15 residues. V shed 0 bases and J shed 5 bases, with 12 bases lying between them. CDR1 SGHRS and CDR2 YFSETQ come from the germline V gene. The CDR3 nucleotides are TGCGCCAGCAGCTTGGAGCCGGGAGCCCACAATGAGCAGTTCTTC. This sequence encodes CASSLEPGAHNEQFF.

The chain is built from TRBV5-1 and TRBJ2-5; 8 bases fit TRBD2. The germline CDR1 and CDR2 sequences are SGHRS and YFSETQ. The length of the CDR3 is 15 residues. Unmatched junction bases numbered 9, after V lost 3 bases and J lost 5 bases. The CDR3: CASSSGLAFGETQYF. CDR3 coding DNA: TGCGCCAGCAGCTCCGGACTAGCTTTCGGGGAGACCCAGTACTTC.

The chain links TRBV19 to TRBJ2-7; 10 bases are shared with TRBD2. In germline, CDR1 is LNHDA, CDR2 SQIVND (reference sequence). CDR3 length equals 11 residues. V shed 8 bases and J 6 bases; nucleotides not matched to a gene: 1. The CDR3 protein is CASEREGEQYF. CDR3 in DNA: TGTGCCAGTGAGCGGGAGGGCGAGCAGTACTTC. The full variable domain, its missing parts supplied by reference TRBV19 and TRBJ2-7, is DGGITQSPKYLFRKEGQNVTLSCEQNLNHDAMYWYRQDPGQGLRLIYYSQIVNDFQKGDIAEGYSVSREKKESFPLTVTSAQKNPTAFYLCASEREGEQYFGPGTRLTVT.

This rearrangement joins TRBV19 to TRBJ1-1; TRBD1 might be the D (5 bases). This CDR3 region has 14 residues. Germline CDR1 and CDR2: LNHDA and SQIVND (reference sequence). The germline V and J ends were trimmed by 7 bases and 5 bases, with 17 bases remaining between them. CDR3 protein: CASTQGGLGTEAFF. The CDR3 nucleotides are TGTGCCAGTACCCAGGGAGGGCTAGGGACTGAAGCTTTCTTT.

V gene TRBV18 combines with J gene TRBJ2-7, with no clear D. V lost 0 bases to trimming and J lost 2 bases, with 11 bases between them. CDR3 length equals 15 residues. Germline V gene sequence: CDR1 KGHSH, CDR2 LQKENI. The CDR3 DNA sequence: TGTGCCAGCTCACCACCGGTGTTACTACCCTACGAGCAGTACTTC. Residues: CASSPPVLLPYEQYF.

The chain is built from TRBV4-1 and TRBJ2-7; 12 bases are shared with TRBD2. Germline trimming cut 4 bases from V and 0 bases from J; bases unmatched to any gene: 4. The CDR3 runs 16 residues. CDR1 is MGHRA and CDR2 is YSYEKL in the germline V gene. CDR3 loop: CASSRQTSGSSYEQYF. The CDR3 region has the DNA TGCGCCAGCAGCCGACAGACTAGCGGGAGCTCCTACGAGCAGTACTTC.

The chain carries TRBV29-1 and TRBJ2-5; 11 bases match TRBD1. This CDR3 spans 15 amino acids. CDR1 and CDR2 from the germline V gene are SQVTM and ANQGSEA. The CDR3 DNA sequence: TGCACCTTATTAACCGGGACAGGGGGACGGGAGACCCAGTACTTC. Translation gives CTLLTGTGGRETQYF.

The chain couples TRBV7-9 to TRBJ2-5, with TRBD2 identical over 11 bases. V gave up 1 base and J gave up 4 bases; unmatched junction bases: 11. This CDR3 contains 18 residues. Germline V gene data show CDR1 as SEHNR and CDR2 as FQNEAQ (reference sequence). The DNA for the CDR3 is TGTGCCAGCAGCTTAGGGGGTAGCGGGAGGGCCCTAGGAGAGACCCAGTACTTC. It translates to CASSLGGSGRALGETQYF. The entire variable domain, with the rest obtained from reference TRBV7-9 and TRBJ2-5, is as follows: DTGVSQNPRHKITKRGQNVTFRCDPISEHNRLYWYRQTLGQGPEFLTYFQNEAQLEKSRLLSDRFSAERPKGSFSTLEIQRTEQGDSAMYLCASSLGGSGRALGETQYFGPGTRLLVL.